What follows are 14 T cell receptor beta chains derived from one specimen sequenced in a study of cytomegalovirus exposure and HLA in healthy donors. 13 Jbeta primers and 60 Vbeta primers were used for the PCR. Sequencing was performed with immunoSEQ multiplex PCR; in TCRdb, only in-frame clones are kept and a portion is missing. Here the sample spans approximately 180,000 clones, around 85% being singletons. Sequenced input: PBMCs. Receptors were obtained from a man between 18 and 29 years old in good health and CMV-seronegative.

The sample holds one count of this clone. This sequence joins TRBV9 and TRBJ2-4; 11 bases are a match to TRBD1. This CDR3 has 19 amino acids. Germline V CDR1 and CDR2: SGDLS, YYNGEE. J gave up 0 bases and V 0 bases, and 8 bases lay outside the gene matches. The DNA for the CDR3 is TGTGCCAGCAGCGTAGATCTTGGACAGGGGGCCCGAGCCAAAAACATTCAGTACTTC. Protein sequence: CASSVDLGQGARAKNIQYF.

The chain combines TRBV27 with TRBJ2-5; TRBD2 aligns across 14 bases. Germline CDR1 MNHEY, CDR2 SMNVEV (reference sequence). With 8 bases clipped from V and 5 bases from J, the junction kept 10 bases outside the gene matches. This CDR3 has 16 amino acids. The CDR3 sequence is CASSGLAGGQRETQYF. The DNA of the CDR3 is TGTGCCAGCTCCGGACTAGCGGGAGGACAACGGGAGACCCAGTACTTC.

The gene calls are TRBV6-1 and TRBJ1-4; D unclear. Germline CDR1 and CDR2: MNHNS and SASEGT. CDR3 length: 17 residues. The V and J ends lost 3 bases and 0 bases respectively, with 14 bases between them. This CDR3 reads CASSDRGSWATNEKLFF. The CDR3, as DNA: TGTGCCAGCAGTGACAGAGGTAGTTGGGCAACTAATGAAAAACTGTTTTTT.

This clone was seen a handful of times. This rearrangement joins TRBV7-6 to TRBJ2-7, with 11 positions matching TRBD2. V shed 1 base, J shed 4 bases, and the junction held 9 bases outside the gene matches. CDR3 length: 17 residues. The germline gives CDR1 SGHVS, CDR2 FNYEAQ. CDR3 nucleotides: TGTGCCAGCAGCTTAGGCGGGGCTAGCGGGGGGATGTACGAGCAGTACTTC. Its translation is CASSLGGASGGMYEQYF.

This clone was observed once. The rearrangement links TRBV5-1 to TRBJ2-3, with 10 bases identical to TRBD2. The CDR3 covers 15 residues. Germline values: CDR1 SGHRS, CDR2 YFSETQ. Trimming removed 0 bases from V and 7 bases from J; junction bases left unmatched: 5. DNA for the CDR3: TGCGCCAGCAGCTTGGATCCTAGCGGGGGTTATACGCAGTATTTT. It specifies CASSLDPSGGYTQYF.

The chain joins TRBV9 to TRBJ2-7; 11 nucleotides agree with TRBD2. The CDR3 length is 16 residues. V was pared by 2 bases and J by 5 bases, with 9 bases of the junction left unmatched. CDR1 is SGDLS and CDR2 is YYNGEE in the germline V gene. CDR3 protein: CASSVTTGLAANEQYF. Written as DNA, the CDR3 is TGTGCCAGCAGCGTGACCACGGGACTAGCGGCAAACGAGCAGTACTTC.

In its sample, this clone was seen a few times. The CDR3 loop reads CASSPPDRVNEKLFF. In DNA, the CDR3 is TGTGCCAGCAGCCCTCCGGACAGGGTGAATGAAAAACTGTTTTTT. The J gene is TRBJ1-4, the V gene TRBV5-6, with 8 bases lining up with TRBD1. The V gene end was trimmed by 4 bases and the J gene end by 5 bases; junction bases not matched to a gene: 7. Germline V lookup: CDR1 SGHDT, CDR2 YYEEEE. This CDR3 is 15 amino acids long.

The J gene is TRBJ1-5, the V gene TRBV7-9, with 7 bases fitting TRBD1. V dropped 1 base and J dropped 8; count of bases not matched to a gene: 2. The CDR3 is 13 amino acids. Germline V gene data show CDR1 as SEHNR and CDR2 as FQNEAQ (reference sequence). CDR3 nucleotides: TGTGCCAGCAGCTTAGTTGACAGGGAGCCCCAGCATTTT. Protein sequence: CASSLVDREPQHF.

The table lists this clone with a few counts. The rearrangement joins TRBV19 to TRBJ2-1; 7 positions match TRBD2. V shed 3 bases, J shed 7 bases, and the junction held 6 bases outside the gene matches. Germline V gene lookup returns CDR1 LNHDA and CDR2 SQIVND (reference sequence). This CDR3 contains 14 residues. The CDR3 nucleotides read TGTGCCAGTAGTATGCGGGAGCCGGGGAATGAGCAGTTCTTC. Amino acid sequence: CASSMREPGNEQFF.

Here the CDR3 DNA reads TGTGCCAGCAGTTTATACTTCGACTTTTACAATGAGCAGTTCTTC. Residues: CASSLYFDFYNEQFF. The gene calls are TRBV27 and TRBJ2-1; D gene uncertain. The CDR3 is made up of 15 amino acids. V lost 1 base, J lost 4 bases, and 11 bases lay in between. Germline values: CDR1 MNHEY, CDR2 SMNVEV (reference sequence).

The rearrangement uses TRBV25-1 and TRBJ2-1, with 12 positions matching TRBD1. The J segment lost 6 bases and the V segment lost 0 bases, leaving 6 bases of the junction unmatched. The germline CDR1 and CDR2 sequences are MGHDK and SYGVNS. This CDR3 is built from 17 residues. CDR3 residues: CASSEYGGQGAGNEQFF. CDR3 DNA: TGTGCCAGCAGTGAATATGGGGGACAGGGGGCGGGCAATGAGCAGTTCTTC.

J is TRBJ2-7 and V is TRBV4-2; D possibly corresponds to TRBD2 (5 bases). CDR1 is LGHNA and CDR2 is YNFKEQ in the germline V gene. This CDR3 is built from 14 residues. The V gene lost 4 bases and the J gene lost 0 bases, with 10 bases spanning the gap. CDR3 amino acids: CASSLPSSSYEQYF. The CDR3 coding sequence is TGTGCCAGCAGCCTCCCTAGCAGCTCCTACGAGCAGTACTTC.

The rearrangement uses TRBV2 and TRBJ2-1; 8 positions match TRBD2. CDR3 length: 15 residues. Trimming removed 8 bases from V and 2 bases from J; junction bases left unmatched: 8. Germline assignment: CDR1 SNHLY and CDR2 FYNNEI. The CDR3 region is CASGREREPYNEQFF. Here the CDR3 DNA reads TGTGCCAGCGGGAGGGAGCGGGAGCCCTACAATGAGCAGTTCTTC.

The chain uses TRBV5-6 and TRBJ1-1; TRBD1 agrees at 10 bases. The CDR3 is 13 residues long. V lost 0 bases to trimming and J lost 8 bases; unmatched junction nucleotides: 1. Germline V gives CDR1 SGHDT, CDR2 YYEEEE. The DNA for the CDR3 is TGTGCCAGCAGCTTGGGGGACAGGGGAGAAGCTTTCTTT. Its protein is CASSLGDRGEAFF.